This TCR beta chain is from a study of blood T cell repertoires in COVID-19. Study in general: The United States, Italy and Spain were the sources of the acute and convalescent COVID-19 samples. From T cells, B-cell-depleted T cells, or PBMCs came the material, which was cDNA or gDNA.

In the source study's methods: Amplifying reference gene primers gave estimates of nucleated cell counts. Assay: immunoSEQ multiplex PCR; the TCRdb copy retains only in-frame clones and omits some. V, J and clone size derive from that table, while D and trimming were established from the DNA sequence. The data contain about 180,000 clones, roughly 88% of them singletons. CDR1 and CDR2 from the germline V gene are LGHNA and YNFKEQ. This CDR3 is 16 amino acids long. Losses at the gene ends were 5 bases for V and 0 bases for J; bases not matched to a gene: 7. Sequenced material: peripheral blood. The chain recombines TRBV4-2 with TRBJ2-3; TRBD2 aligns across 8 bases. This TCR was sampled from a human donor with active or convalescent COVID-19. The donor label of this sample is uncertain. CDR3 sequence reads: CASSAEGGRSTDTQYF. The CDR3 nucleotides are TGTGCCAGCAGCGCCGAAGGCGGGAGGAGCACAGATACGCAGTATTTT.